These T cell receptor beta chains were read from a single sample in a study of blood T cell repertoires in COVID-19. This table comes from immunoSEQ multiplex PCR, and its TCRdb copy is limited to in-frame clones, with some not included. Of a few hundred thousand clones detected, roughly 81% appear once; the ten largest clones hold 2.5% to 3.5%. Material: peripheral blood. These receptors originate from a man aged 45-65 years who had recovered from COVID-19. Both conserved end residues are part of each CDR3. The order of the fields is clone size, V gene, J gene, CDR3 length, D gene, CDR3 DNA, CDR3 protein. A D gene is named only where the DNA matches it firmly. Size values are once, few and many counts, or a class for expanded clones, and some rows have none.

abundance: .; v_gene: TRBV21-1; j_gene: TRBJ2-7; len: 16; d_gene: .; CDR3nt: TGTGCCAGCAGCAAAGACCCGGGACAGGGGGCCTACGAGCAGTACTTC; CDR3aa: CASSKDPGQGAYEQYF
abundance: once; v_gene: TRBV6-5; j_gene: TRBJ2-3; len: 16; d_gene: .; CDR3nt: TGTGCCAGCAGTTTATCGGACAGACTCGGTCCGGATACGCAGTATTTT; CDR3aa: CASSLSDRLGPDTQYF
abundance: .; v_gene: TRBV7-6; j_gene: TRBJ2-1; len: 16; d_gene: TRBD2; CDR3nt: TGTGCCAGCAGCTTAGAACTAGCGGGATTACCCAATGAGCAGTTCTTC; CDR3aa: CASSLELAGLPNEQFF
abundance: .; v_gene: TRBV28; j_gene: TRBJ1-1; len: 15; d_gene: .; CDR3nt: TGTGCCAGCAGTCCCCCGGGCAGGGCCCCGTTTGAAGCTTTCTTT; CDR3aa: CASSPPGRAPFEAFF
abundance: .; v_gene: TRBV28; j_gene: TRBJ2-6; len: 17; d_gene: TRBD1; CDR3nt: TGTGCCAGCATGGGCCGGACAGGGTTCTCCGGGGCCAACGTCCTGACTTTC; CDR3aa: CASMGRTGFSGANVLTF
abundance: .; v_gene: TRBV6-5; j_gene: TRBJ2-7; len: 14; d_gene: TRBD1; CDR3nt: TGTGCCAGCCAGACAGGGTCCTTCGGGGTGGAGCAGTACTTC; CDR3aa: CASQTGSFGVEQYF
abundance: .; v_gene: TRBV5-5; j_gene: TRBJ2-3; len: 14; d_gene: .; CDR3nt: TGTGCCAGCAGCCTAGTTTCAAGCACAGATACGCAGTATTTT; CDR3aa: CASSLVSSTDTQYF
abundance: few; v_gene: TRBV18; j_gene: TRBJ2-3; len: 16; d_gene: TRBD1; CDR3nt: TGTGCCAGCTCACCAATTACAGGGGGCGTTGGAGATACGCAGTATTTT; CDR3aa: CASSPITGGVGDTQYF
abundance: .; v_gene: TRBV28; j_gene: TRBJ1-1; len: 14; d_gene: .; CDR3nt: TGTGCCAGCAGTTCAGGGGACCCGAACACTGAAGCTTTCTTT; CDR3aa: CASSSGDPNTEAFF
abundance: few; v_gene: TRBV11-2; j_gene: TRBJ2-1; len: 16; d_gene: TRBD1; CDR3nt: TGTGCCAGCAGCTTAGGACAGGGGGCTTCCTACAATGAGCAGTTCTTC; CDR3aa: CASSLGQGASYNEQFF
abundance: few; v_gene: TRBV4-2; j_gene: TRBJ2-2; len: 16; d_gene: TRBD1; CDR3nt: TGTGCCAGCAGCCGTAACAGGGGGCGGGAAACCGGGGAGCTGTTTTTT; CDR3aa: CASSRNRGRETGELFF
abundance: .; v_gene: TRBV28; j_gene: TRBJ2-7; len: 13; d_gene: .; CDR3nt: TGTGCCAGCAGTTCTACAGGGCACTCCGAGCAGTACTTC; CDR3aa: CASSSTGHSEQYF
abundance: .; v_gene: TRBV6-5; j_gene: TRBJ2-2; len: 15; d_gene: .; CDR3nt: TGTGCCAGCGCATTAGCGGTTCTGAACACCGGGGAGCTGTTTTTT; CDR3aa: CASALAVLNTGELFF
abundance: once; v_gene: TRBV7-8; j_gene: TRBJ2-5; len: 15; d_gene: .; CDR3nt: TGTGCCAGCAGCTCCTGGTTCGGAGGACAAGAGACCCAGTACTTC; CDR3aa: CASSSWFGGQETQYF
abundance: .; v_gene: TRBV10-3; j_gene: TRBJ2-7; len: 15; d_gene: TRBD2; CDR3nt: TGTGCCATCAAACTAGCGGGAGGGCCCGTCGGGGAGCAGTACTTC; CDR3aa: CAIKLAGGPVGEQYF
abundance: .; v_gene: TRBV7-8; j_gene: TRBJ2-5; len: 16; d_gene: TRBD1; CDR3nt: TGTGCCAGCAGCTCAGGGGTCGGACAGGATCAAGAGACCCAGTACTTC; CDR3aa: CASSSGVGQDQETQYF
abundance: .; v_gene: TRBV28; j_gene: TRBJ2-3; len: 12; d_gene: .; CDR3nt: TGTGCCAGCAGTACCCGGACAGATACGCAGTATTTT; CDR3aa: CASSTRTDTQYF
abundance: once; v_gene: TRBV30; j_gene: TRBJ2-7; len: 12; d_gene: .; CDR3nt: TGTGCCGGGACACTTTACTCCTACGAGCAGTACTTC; CDR3aa: CAGTLYSYEQYF
abundance: .; v_gene: TRBV3-1/TRBV3-2; j_gene: TRBJ2-1; len: 19; d_gene: TRBD2; CDR3nt: TGTGCCAGCAGCCAATCGGGACTAGCGGGTCCCCACGGGCGCAATGAGCAGTTCTTC; CDR3aa: CASSQSGLAGPHGRNEQFF
abundance: .; v_gene: TRBV27; j_gene: TRBJ2-7; len: 15; d_gene: TRBD2; CDR3nt: TGTGCCAGCAGCCTAAGACTAGCGGGAGCCTACGAGCAGTACTTC; CDR3aa: CASSLRLAGAYEQYF
abundance: .; v_gene: TRBV28; j_gene: TRBJ1-5; len: 16; d_gene: .; CDR3nt: TGTGCCAGCAGGTCGACACAGAGATATAGCAATCAGCCCCAGCATTTT; CDR3aa: CASRSTQRYSNQPQHF
abundance: .; v_gene: TRBV2; j_gene: TRBJ1-5; len: 16; d_gene: TRBD1; CDR3nt: TGTGCCAGCAGTTTTCGGACAGGGGGTGAGGTCCAGCCCCAGCATTTT; CDR3aa: CASSFRTGGEVQPQHF
abundance: few; v_gene: TRBV28; j_gene: TRBJ2-1; len: 16; d_gene: .; CDR3nt: TGTGCCAGCAGTTTTATTGAGATCAGGGCCCACAATGAGCAGTTCTTC; CDR3aa: CASSFIEIRAHNEQFF
abundance: .; v_gene: TRBV19; j_gene: TRBJ1-5; len: 15; d_gene: TRBD1; CDR3nt: TGTGCCAGTAGTATGGGGACAGGGATCCCGGAGCCCCAGCATTTT; CDR3aa: CASSMGTGIPEPQHF
abundance: .; v_gene: TRBV7-8; j_gene: TRBJ2-1; len: 14; d_gene: TRBD2; CDR3nt: TGTGCCAGCCTACCACGACTAGCAAGCAATGAGCAGTTCTTC; CDR3aa: CASLPRLASNEQFF
abundance: .; v_gene: TRBV24-1; j_gene: TRBJ2-5; len: 16; d_gene: TRBD2; CDR3nt: TGTGCCACCAGTGAAACATCATGGGGGGGACTGGAGACCCAGTACTTC; CDR3aa: CATSETSWGGLETQYF
abundance: .; v_gene: TRBV27; j_gene: TRBJ1-4; len: 15; d_gene: .; CDR3nt: TGTGCCAGCGGCACGGCAGGGAAGTCGGATGAAAAACTGTTTTTT; CDR3aa: CASGTAGKSDEKLFF
abundance: .; v_gene: TRBV29-1; j_gene: TRBJ2-5; len: 12; d_gene: .; CDR3nt: TGCAGCGTTGAACCAGGGGCTGGGACCCAGTACTTC; CDR3aa: CSVEPGAGTQYF
abundance: .; v_gene: TRBV29-1; j_gene: TRBJ2-3; len: 14; d_gene: .; CDR3nt: TGCAGCGTTGTCCTGAGCAGCAGGGCAGATACGCAGTATTTT; CDR3aa: CSVVLSSRADTQYF
abundance: .; v_gene: TRBV9; j_gene: TRBJ2-1; len: 16; d_gene: .; CDR3nt: TGTGCCAGCAGCACGTCAGGCGGCAGGGGTTACAATGAGCAGTTCTTC; CDR3aa: CASSTSGGRGYNEQFF
abundance: .; v_gene: TRBV30; j_gene: TRBJ2-7; len: 15; d_gene: .; CDR3nt: TGTGCCTGGAGCGGGGGTCGGGTGGGGGGAACCGAGCAGTACTTC; CDR3aa: CAWSGGRVGGTEQYF
abundance: .; v_gene: TRBV7-2; j_gene: TRBJ2-5; len: 13; d_gene: .; CDR3nt: TGTGCCAGCAGCTCGGCAACAGGGGAGACCCAGTACTTC; CDR3aa: CASSSATGETQYF
abundance: .; v_gene: TRBV18; j_gene: TRBJ2-1; len: 18; d_gene: TRBD2; CDR3nt: TGTGCCAGCTCACCAAGACTAGCCTCAAGTGGCTCCTACAATGAGCAGTTCTTC; CDR3aa: CASSPRLASSGSYNEQFF
abundance: .; v_gene: TRBV7-9; j_gene: TRBJ2-1; len: 14; d_gene: TRBD2; CDR3nt: TGTGCCAGCAGCTTATCTAGCGGGGGGGATGAGCAGTTCTTC; CDR3aa: CASSLSSGGDEQFF
abundance: .; v_gene: TRBV3-1/TRBV3-2; j_gene: TRBJ2-5; len: 17; d_gene: TRBD1; CDR3nt: TGTGCCAGCAGCCAATCATTAGGGACGTCAGGGGGCGAGACCCAGTACTTC; CDR3aa: CASSQSLGTSGGETQYF
abundance: .; v_gene: TRBV10-3; j_gene: TRBJ1-5; len: 14; d_gene: .; CDR3nt: TGTGCCACCGCAACAGGGTATAGCAATCAGCCCCAGCATTTT; CDR3aa: CATATGYSNQPQHF
abundance: .; v_gene: TRBV6-5; j_gene: TRBJ2-3; len: 16; d_gene: .; CDR3nt: TGTGCCAGCAGTTACTCGTGGGGAGGACGTACAGATACGCAGTATTTT; CDR3aa: CASSYSWGGRTDTQYF
abundance: .; v_gene: TRBV5-1; j_gene: TRBJ2-5; len: 15; d_gene: TRBD2; CDR3nt: TGCGCCAGCAGACCGGGGGGAGGAAACCAAGAGACCCAGTACTTC; CDR3aa: CASRPGGGNQETQYF
abundance: few; v_gene: TRBV24-1; j_gene: TRBJ2-1; len: 17; d_gene: TRBD2; CDR3nt: TGTGCCACCCAAGATAGACTAGCGGGAGTTTGGTCGGGTGAGCAGTTCTTC; CDR3aa: CATQDRLAGVWSGEQFF
abundance: .; v_gene: TRBV6-5; j_gene: TRBJ1-1; len: 15; d_gene: .; CDR3nt: TGTGCCAGCAGTTACGCAGGCATATTGAACACTGAAGCTTTCTTT; CDR3aa: CASSYAGILNTEAFF
abundance: .; v_gene: TRBV7-2; j_gene: TRBJ2-2; len: 14; d_gene: TRBD1; CDR3nt: TGTGCCAGCAGCTTTGACAGGGGACCCGGGGAGCTGTTTTTT; CDR3aa: CASSFDRGPGELFF
abundance: .; v_gene: TRBV7-2; j_gene: TRBJ2-6; len: 15; d_gene: .; CDR3nt: TGTGCCAGCAGCGAAACAGAGTCTGGGGCCAACGTCCTGACTTTC; CDR3aa: CASSETESGANVLTF
abundance: .; v_gene: TRBV3-1/TRBV3-2; j_gene: TRBJ1-1; len: 16; d_gene: .; CDR3nt: TGTGCCAGCAGCCAATCCAAGGGGCGAGGGAACACTGAAGCTTTCTTT; CDR3aa: CASSQSKGRGNTEAFF
abundance: .; v_gene: TRBV7-8; j_gene: TRBJ1-6; len: 16; d_gene: .; CDR3nt: TGTGCCAGCAGTCCGAACCGCGGCGCTTCGAATTCACCCCTCCACTTT; CDR3aa: CASSPNRGASNSPLHF
abundance: .; v_gene: TRBV4-1; j_gene: TRBJ2-7; len: 18; d_gene: TRBD2; CDR3nt: TGCGCCAGCAGCCAAGACAATGGACTAGCGGGTAGACGTCTCGAGCAGTACTTC; CDR3aa: CASSQDNGLAGRRLEQYF
abundance: .; v_gene: TRBV5-1; j_gene: TRBJ2-1; len: 17; d_gene: .; CDR3nt: TGCGCCAGCAGCTTGGGTGCGGCCCTGATCTCCTACAATGAGCAGTTCTTC; CDR3aa: CASSLGAALISYNEQFF
abundance: .; v_gene: TRBV18; j_gene: TRBJ2-6; len: 20; d_gene: TRBD1; CDR3nt: TGTGCCAGCTCGCCCCTGGGGGTACAAGGGGGCTCCTCTGGGGCCAACGTCCTGACTTTC; CDR3aa: CASSPLGVQGGSSGANVLTF
abundance: few; v_gene: TRBV28; j_gene: TRBJ1-5; len: 16; d_gene: TRBD1; CDR3nt: TGTGCCAGCAGTCCCCAACAGGGGGCACGCAATCAGCCCCAGCATTTT; CDR3aa: CASSPQQGARNQPQHF
abundance: .; v_gene: TRBV30; j_gene: TRBJ1-6; len: 16; d_gene: .; CDR3nt: TGTGCCTGGAGTGTAAAACCCCAGCAGGGCGGATCACCCCTCCACTTT; CDR3aa: CAWSVKPQQGGSPLHF
abundance: few; v_gene: TRBV30; j_gene: TRBJ1-6; len: 14; d_gene: .; CDR3nt: TGTGCCTGCACCGGTTTGGGGGGGAATTCACCCCTCCACTTT; CDR3aa: CACTGLGGNSPLHF
abundance: once; v_gene: TRBV19; j_gene: TRBJ1-1; len: 13; d_gene: .; CDR3nt: TGTGCCAGTAGCACCTACGCGAACACTGAAGCTTTCTTT; CDR3aa: CASSTYANTEAFF
abundance: .; v_gene: TRBV5-6; j_gene: TRBJ2-7; len: 14; d_gene: .; CDR3nt: TGTGCCAGCATCGGGACTGCCAAAGACTACGAGCAGTACTTC; CDR3aa: CASIGTAKDYEQYF
abundance: once; v_gene: TRBV2; j_gene: TRBJ2-1; len: 14; d_gene: TRBD1; CDR3nt: TGTGCCAGCAGTGCCACCTCGACAGGGGGCCAGCAGTTCTTC; CDR3aa: CASSATSTGGQQFF
abundance: .; v_gene: TRBV11-3; j_gene: TRBJ2-5; len: 13; d_gene: TRBD1; CDR3nt: TGTGCCAGCAGCTCCCGACAGGGAGAGACCCAGTACTTC; CDR3aa: CASSSRQGETQYF
abundance: .; v_gene: TRBV5-8; j_gene: TRBJ1-4; len: 16; d_gene: .; CDR3nt: TGTGCCAGCAGCCTTGGGCGGGGGCCTGCTAATGAAAAACTGTTTTTT; CDR3aa: CASSLGRGPANEKLFF
abundance: once; v_gene: TRBV18; j_gene: TRBJ1-1; len: 13; d_gene: .; CDR3nt: TGTGCCAGCTCACCACAGGGGTTTACTGAAGCTTTCTTT; CDR3aa: CASSPQGFTEAFF
abundance: .; v_gene: TRBV4-2; j_gene: TRBJ2-7; len: 16; d_gene: TRBD2; CDR3nt: TGTGCCAGCAGCCAAGCACCGGGCGGGAGGAACTACGAGCAGTACTTC; CDR3aa: CASSQAPGGRNYEQYF
abundance: .; v_gene: TRBV2; j_gene: TRBJ2-3; len: 16; d_gene: .; CDR3nt: TGTGCCAGCAGTGAAAGGGGCAGGATCAGCACAGATACGCAGTATTTT; CDR3aa: CASSERGRISTDTQYF
abundance: .; v_gene: TRBV27; j_gene: TRBJ1-6; len: 17; d_gene: .; CDR3nt: TGTGCCAGCAGTTTATATGGGGGGAGGTCCTATAATTCACCCCTCCACTTT; CDR3aa: CASSLYGGRSYNSPLHF